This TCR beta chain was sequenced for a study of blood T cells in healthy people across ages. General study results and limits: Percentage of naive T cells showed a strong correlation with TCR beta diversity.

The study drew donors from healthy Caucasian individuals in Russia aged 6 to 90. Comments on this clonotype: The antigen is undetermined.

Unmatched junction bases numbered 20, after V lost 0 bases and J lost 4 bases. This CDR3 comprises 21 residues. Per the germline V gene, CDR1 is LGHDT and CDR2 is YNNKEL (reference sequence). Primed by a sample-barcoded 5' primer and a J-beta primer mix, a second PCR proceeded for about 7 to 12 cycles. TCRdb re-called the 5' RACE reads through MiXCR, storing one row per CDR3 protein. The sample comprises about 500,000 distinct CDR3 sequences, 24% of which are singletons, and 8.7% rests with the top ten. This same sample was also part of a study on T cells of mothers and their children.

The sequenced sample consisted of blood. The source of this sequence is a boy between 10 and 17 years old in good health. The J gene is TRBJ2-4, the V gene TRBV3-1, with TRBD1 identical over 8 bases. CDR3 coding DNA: TGTGCCAGCAGCCAAGATCCTTTCTATTATAAGACAGGGGAGGAGAAAAACATTCAGTACTTC. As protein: CASSQDPFYYKTGEEKNIQYF.